Listed here are 17 T cell receptor beta chains from one sample, sequenced in a study of blood T cell repertoires in COVID-19. Libraries were prepared by immunoSEQ multiplex PCR; TCRdb keeps only in-frame clonotypes and omits some of them. Here the sample spans nearly 200,000 clones, 86% being singletons. The specimen sequenced was peripheral blood. These receptor sequences come from a woman in her 70s with acute or convalescent COVID-19.

J is TRBJ2-1 and V is TRBV20-1; D remains unclear. The CDR3 has 11 amino acids. Per the germline V gene, CDR1 is DFQATT and CDR2 is SNEGSKA (reference sequence). V dropped 6 bases and J dropped 4 bases, with 7 bases sitting between them. The CDR3 is CSAEEYNEQFF. The CDR3 nucleotides read TGCAGTGCCGAAGAGTACAATGAGCAGTTCTTC.

The chain joins TRBV5-4 to TRBJ1-6, with D tentatively TRBD1 (6 bases). Trimming removed 4 bases from V and 7 bases from J, with 15 bases in between. Germline V CDR1 and CDR2: SGHNT, YYREEE (reference sequence). The CDR3 contains 15 residues. The CDR3 bases are TGTGCCAGCAGCCTTGGGGGACAACCGAATTCACCCCTCCACTTT. This translates into CASSLGGQPNSPLHF.

The rearrangement joins TRBV2 to TRBJ2-1; D might be TRBD1 (6 bases). This CDR3 comprises 14 residues. Germline values: CDR1 SNHLY, CDR2 FYNNEI. V was shortened by 5 bases and J by 5 bases, with 13 bases between the two germline ends. This chain's CDR3 is CASSPGTTDNEQFF. In DNA, the CDR3 is TGTGCCAGCAGTCCCGGGACAACCGACAATGAGCAGTTCTTC.

The chain is built from TRBV5-1 and TRBJ1-4; 8 bases map to TRBD1. Germline CDR1 SGHRS, CDR2 YFSETQ. J was trimmed by 6 bases and V by 0 bases; bases with no gene match: 4. The CDR3 has 15 amino acids. The CDR3 loop is CASSLGTGPDEKLFF. In nucleotides, the CDR3 is TGCGCCAGCAGCTTGGGGACAGGGCCTGATGAAAAACTGTTTTTT.

The chain joins TRBV19 to TRBJ2-3, with 11 bases fitting TRBD1. This CDR3 spans 17 amino acids. Germline-derived CDR1 and CDR2 are LNHDA and SQIVND (reference sequence). Trimming removed 1 base from V and 1 base from J; junction bases left unmatched: 4. The CDR3, as DNA: TGTGCCAGTAGTATAGGGACAGGGGGCTGGGGCACAGATACGCAGTATTTT. Its translation is CASSIGTGGWGTDTQYF.

This clone has only one observation. The chain recombines TRBV6-5 with TRBJ1-6; maybe TRBD1 (5 bases). Germline CDR1 is MNHEY and CDR2 is SVGAGI. The V end was cut by 2 bases, the J end by 5 bases, with 13 bases between. This CDR3 has 16 residues. The CDR3 bases are TGTGCCAGCAGTTACGGAAGGGGAACTAATAATTCACCCCTCCACTTT. Its protein is CASSYGRGTNNSPLHF.

Only one count was recorded for this clone. The chain links TRBV11-3 to TRBJ2-2; 8 nucleotides line up with TRBD2. The germline V gene has CDR1 SGHNT and CDR2 YENEEA. Losses at the gene ends were 5 bases for V and 5 bases for J; bases not matched to a gene: 10. The CDR3 covers 16 residues. The CDR3 DNA reads TGTGCCAGCAGCCCGCAGCGGGAGTCCAGGACCGGGGAGCTGTTTTTT. Translated: CASSPQRESRTGELFF.

The sample holds one count of this clone. The CDR3 is CASSQERDTIYF. The CDR3 DNA reads TGTGCCAGCAGCCAAGAACGAGACACCATATATTTT. This rearrangement joins TRBV3-1 (or the pseudogene TRBV3-2) to TRBJ1-3, with D hard to call. CDR3 length equals 12 residues. Trimming removed 0 bases at V and 8 bases at J, with 5 bases between. Looked up from germline, CDR1 is LGHDT and CDR2 is YNNKEL (reference sequence).

This CDR3 reads CASSFGSGVTDTQYF. The CDR3 DNA is TGTGCCAGCAGCTTCGGCAGCGGGGTCACAGATACGCAGTATTTT. The chain couples TRBV11-2 to TRBJ2-3, with 7 bases that match TRBD2. Germline CDR1 is SGHAT and CDR2 is FQNNGV. J gave up 2 bases and V 3 bases, and 5 bases lay outside the gene matches. The CDR3 length is 15 residues.

V and J are TRBV5-1 and TRBJ2-7, with 7 bases matching TRBD1. The CDR3 contains 15 residues. Unmatched junction bases numbered 16, after V lost 4 bases and J lost 9 bases. CDR1 and CDR2 (germline): SGHRS, YFSETQ. CDR3: CASSREVGGLTGQYF. CDR3 DNA sequence: TGCGCCAGCAGCCGTGAGGTAGGGGGCCTCACTGGGCAGTACTTC.

The V call is TRBV6-1, the J call TRBJ1-2, with TRBD1 matching 7 bases. The V and J ends lost 3 bases and 5 bases, in that order; junction bases with no gene match: 6. This CDR3 has 14 residues. The V gene's germline CDR1 is MNHNS and CDR2 SASEGT. The CDR3: CASSDIGQDYGYTF. Written as DNA, the CDR3 is TGTGCCAGCAGTGATATTGGACAGGATTATGGCTACACCTTC.

The gene calls are TRBV6-5 and TRBJ2-7, with TRBD1 matching 9 bases. V was pared by 5 bases and J by 6 bases, with 11 bases of the junction left unmatched. The germline V gene has CDR1 MNHEY and CDR2 SVGAGI. This CDR3 comprises 15 residues. The CDR3 reads CASSPAGTGRIEQYF. CDR3 DNA: TGTGCCAGCAGTCCCGCCGGGACAGGGAGGATCGAGCAGTACTTC.

This chain connects TRBV23-1 to TRBJ2-4, with D possibly TRBD2 on 6 matching bases. TRBV23-1 is sorted into the ORF group, with uncertain function. The CDR3 contains 19 residues. Trimming took off 5 bases at V and 0 bases at J, with 23 bases between the two ends. The DNA of the CDR3 is TGCGCCAGCAGTGACCTTAGGGCGCAGGCCGGGGGAGCCAAAAACATTCAGTACTTC. As protein: CASSDLRAQAGGAKNIQYF.

The chain carries TRBV7-8 and TRBJ1-2; 11 nucleotides line up with TRBD1. The CDR3 loop spans 15 amino acids. V was clipped by 5 bases and J by 6 bases; unmatched bases: 8. CDR1 is SGHVS and CDR2 is FQNEAQ in the germline V gene. The chain's CDR3 is CASSAWDRGRDGYTF. Here the CDR3 DNA reads TGTGCCAGCAGCGCTTGGGACAGGGGGAGAGATGGCTACACCTTC. The full variable domain, completed using reference TRBV7-8 and TRBJ1-2, is GAGVSQSPRYKVAKRGQDVALRCDPISGHVSLFWYQQALGQGPEFLTYFQNEAQLDKSGLPSDRFFAERPEGSVSTLKIQRTQQEDSAVYLCASSAWDRGRDGYTFGSGTRLTVV.

V gene TRBV28 combines with J gene TRBJ2-7, with a possible D match to TRBD2 (5 bases). CDR1 and CDR2 from the germline V gene are MDHEN and SYDVKM. This CDR3 is built from 13 residues. V was cut by 6 bases and J by 7 bases, with 16 bases left in between. CDR3 DNA: TGTGCCAGCAGGACCGGGATCGTGGGAGAGCAGTACTTC. Protein sequence: CASRTGIVGEQYF.

The chain combines TRBV5-4 with TRBJ2-2, with 11 positions matching TRBD2. Germline assignment: CDR1 SGHNT and CDR2 YYREEE (reference sequence). J lost 5 bases, V lost 2 bases, and 2 bases had no gene match. The CDR3 contains 15 residues. CDR3 sequence reads: CASSFRTSGTGELFF. The CDR3 nucleotides are TGTGCCAGCAGCTTTCGGACTAGCGGGACCGGGGAGCTGTTTTTT.

As concerns this clone: Other DNA sequences in this specimen translate into the identical CDR3. V usage is TRBV5-1 and J usage is TRBJ2-7; D is possibly TRBD2 (6 bases). The CDR3 loop spans 12 amino acids. Germline CDR1 SGHRS, CDR2 YFSETQ. V was clipped by 3 bases and J by 6 bases, with 10 bases between them. The CDR3 nucleotides read TGCGCCAGCAGCTCTTCGGGGGTCGAGCAGTACTTC. It specifies CASSSSGVEQYF.